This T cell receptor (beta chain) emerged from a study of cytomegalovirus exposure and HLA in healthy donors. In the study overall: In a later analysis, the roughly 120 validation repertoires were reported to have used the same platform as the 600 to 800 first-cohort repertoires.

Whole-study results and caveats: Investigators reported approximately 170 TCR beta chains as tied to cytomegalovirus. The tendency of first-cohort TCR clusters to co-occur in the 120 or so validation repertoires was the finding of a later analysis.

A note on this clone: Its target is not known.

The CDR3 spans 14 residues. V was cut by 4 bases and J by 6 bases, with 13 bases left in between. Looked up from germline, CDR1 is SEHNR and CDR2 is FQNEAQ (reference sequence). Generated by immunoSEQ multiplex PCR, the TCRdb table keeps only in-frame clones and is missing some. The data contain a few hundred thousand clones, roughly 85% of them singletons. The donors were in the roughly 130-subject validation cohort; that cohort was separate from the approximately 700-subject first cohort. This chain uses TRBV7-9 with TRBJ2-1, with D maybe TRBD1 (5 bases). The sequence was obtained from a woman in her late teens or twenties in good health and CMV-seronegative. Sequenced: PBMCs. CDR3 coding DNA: TGTGCCAGCAGCTCTCAATTAGACAGCAATGAGCAGTTCTTC. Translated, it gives CASSSQLDSNEQFF.